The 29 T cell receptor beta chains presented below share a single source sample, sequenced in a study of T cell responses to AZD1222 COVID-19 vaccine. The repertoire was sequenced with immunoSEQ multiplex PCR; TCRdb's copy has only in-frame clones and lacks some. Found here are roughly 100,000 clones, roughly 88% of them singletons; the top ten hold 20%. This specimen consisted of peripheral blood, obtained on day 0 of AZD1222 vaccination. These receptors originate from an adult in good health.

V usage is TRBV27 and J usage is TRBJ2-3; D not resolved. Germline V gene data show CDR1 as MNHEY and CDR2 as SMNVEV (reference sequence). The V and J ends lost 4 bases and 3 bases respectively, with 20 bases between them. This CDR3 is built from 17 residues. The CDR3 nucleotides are TGTGCCAGCAGTTCACTCTCGACTTACTTCTCGACAGATACGCAGTATTTT. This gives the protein CASSSLSTYFSTDTQYF.

The CDR3 DNA reads as TGTGCCAGTAGTATAGGGGACAGGATAGCTGGCTACACCTTC. It is translated as CASSIGDRIAGYTF. The chain links TRBV19 to TRBJ1-2; 8 bases are shared with TRBD1. Trimming cost V 1 base and J 7 bases; bases outside gene matches: 5. Germline CDR1 and CDR2: LNHDA and SQIVND (reference sequence). The CDR3 has 14 residues.

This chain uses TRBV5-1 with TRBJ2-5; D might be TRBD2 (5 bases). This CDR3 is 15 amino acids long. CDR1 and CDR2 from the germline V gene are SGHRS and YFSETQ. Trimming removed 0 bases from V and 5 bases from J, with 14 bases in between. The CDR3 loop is CASSLERAGGETQYF. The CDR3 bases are TGCGCCAGCAGCTTGGAGAGGGCAGGCGGGGAGACCCAGTACTTC.

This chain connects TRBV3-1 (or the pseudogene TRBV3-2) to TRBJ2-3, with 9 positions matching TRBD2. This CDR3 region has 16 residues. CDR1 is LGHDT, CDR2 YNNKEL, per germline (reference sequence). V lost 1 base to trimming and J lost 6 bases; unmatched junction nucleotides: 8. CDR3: CASSQVWRGGPDTQYF. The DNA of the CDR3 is TGTGCCAGCAGCCAAGTTTGGCGGGGGGGCCCCGATACGCAGTATTTT.

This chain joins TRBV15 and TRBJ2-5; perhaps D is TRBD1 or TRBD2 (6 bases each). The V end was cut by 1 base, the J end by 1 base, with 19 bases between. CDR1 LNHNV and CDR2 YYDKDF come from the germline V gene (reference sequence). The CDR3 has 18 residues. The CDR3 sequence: CATSRVPPGGGIQETQYF. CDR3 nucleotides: TGTGCCACCAGCAGAGTCCCCCCCGGGGGCGGCATCCAAGAGACCCAGTACTTC.

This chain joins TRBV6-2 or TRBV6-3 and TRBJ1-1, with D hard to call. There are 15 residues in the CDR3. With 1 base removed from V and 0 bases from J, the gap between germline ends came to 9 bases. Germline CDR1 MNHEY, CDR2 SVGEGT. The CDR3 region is CASSYWASMNTEAFF. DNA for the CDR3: TGTGCCAGCAGTTACTGGGCAAGCATGAACACTGAAGCTTTCTTT.

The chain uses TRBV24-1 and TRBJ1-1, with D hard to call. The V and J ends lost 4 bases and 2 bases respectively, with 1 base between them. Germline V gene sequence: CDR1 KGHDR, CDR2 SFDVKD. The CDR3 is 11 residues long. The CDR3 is CATSDNTEAFF. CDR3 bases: TGTGCCACCAGTGACAACACTGAAGCTTTCTTT.

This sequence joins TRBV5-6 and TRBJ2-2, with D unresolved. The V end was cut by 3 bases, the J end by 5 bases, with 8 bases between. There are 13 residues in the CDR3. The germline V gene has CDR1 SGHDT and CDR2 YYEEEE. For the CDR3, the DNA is TGTGCCAGCAGCTGGGCCCATACCGGGGAGCTGTTTTTT. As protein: CASSWAHTGELFF.

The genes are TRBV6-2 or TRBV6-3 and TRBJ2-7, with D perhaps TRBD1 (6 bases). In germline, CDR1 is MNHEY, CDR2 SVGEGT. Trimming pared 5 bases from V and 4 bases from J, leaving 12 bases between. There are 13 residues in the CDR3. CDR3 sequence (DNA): TGTGCCAGCAGTGACAATACAGGGTACGAGCAGTACTTC. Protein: CASSDNTGYEQYF.

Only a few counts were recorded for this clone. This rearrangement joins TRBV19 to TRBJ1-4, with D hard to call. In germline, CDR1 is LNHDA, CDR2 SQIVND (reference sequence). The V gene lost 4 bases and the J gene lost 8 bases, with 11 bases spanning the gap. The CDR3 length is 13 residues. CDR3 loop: CASSRGSEEKLFF. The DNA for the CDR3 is TGTGCCAGTAGTAGAGGGTCTGAGGAAAAACTGTTTTTT. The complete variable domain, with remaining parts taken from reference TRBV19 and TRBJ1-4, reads DGGITQSPKYLFRKEGQNVTLSCEQNLNHDAMYWYRQDPGQGLRLIYYSQIVNDFQKGDIAEGYSVSREKKESFPLTVTSAQKNPTAFYLCASSRGSEEKLFFGSGTQLSVL.

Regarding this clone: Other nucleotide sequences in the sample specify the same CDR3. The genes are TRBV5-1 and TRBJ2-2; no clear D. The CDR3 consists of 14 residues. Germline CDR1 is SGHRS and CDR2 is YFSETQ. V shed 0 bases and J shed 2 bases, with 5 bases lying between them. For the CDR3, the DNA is TGCGCCAGCAGCTTGGGCTCTAACACCGGGGAGCTGTTTTTT. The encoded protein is CASSLGSNTGELFF.

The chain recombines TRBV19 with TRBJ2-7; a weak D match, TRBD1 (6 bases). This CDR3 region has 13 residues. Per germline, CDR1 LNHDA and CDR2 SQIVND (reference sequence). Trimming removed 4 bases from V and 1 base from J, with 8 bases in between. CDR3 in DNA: TGTGCCAGTAGTAGGGACACTTCCTACGAGCAGTACTTC. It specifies CASSRDTSYEQYF.

For the CDR3, the DNA is TGTGCCATACAGGGGGCGGGCAATCAGCCCCAGCATTTT. It yields the protein CAIQGAGNQPQHF. The V call is TRBV2, the J call TRBJ1-5, with 9 bases aligning to TRBD1. There are 13 residues in the CDR3. J gave up 2 bases and V 10 bases, and 3 bases lay outside the gene matches. Germline assignment: CDR1 SNHLY and CDR2 FYNNEI.

Written as DNA, the CDR3 is TGTGCCAGCAGCTTAGAGACAGGGCAAGCTTTCTTT. Protein sequence: CASSLETGQAFF. This chain connects TRBV11-1 to TRBJ1-1, with 7 bases aligning to TRBD1. This CDR3 has 12 residues. Trimming cost V 1 base and J 9 bases; bases outside gene matches: 2. Per the germline V gene, CDR1 is SGHAT and CDR2 is FQDESV (reference sequence).

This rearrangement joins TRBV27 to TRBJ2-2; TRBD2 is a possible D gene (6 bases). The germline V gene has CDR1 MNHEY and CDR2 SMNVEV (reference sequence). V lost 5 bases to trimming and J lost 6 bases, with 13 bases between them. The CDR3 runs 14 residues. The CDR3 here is CASSLAPYAGELFF. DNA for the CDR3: TGTGCCAGCAGTCTAGCGCCCTATGCCGGGGAGCTGTTTTTT.

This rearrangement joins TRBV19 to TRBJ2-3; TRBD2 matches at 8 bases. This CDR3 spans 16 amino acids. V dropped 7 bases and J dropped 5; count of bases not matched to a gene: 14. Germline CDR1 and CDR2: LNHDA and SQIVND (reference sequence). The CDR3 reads CASTQTSATSRDTQYF. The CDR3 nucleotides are TGTGCCAGTACCCAGACTAGCGCTACTTCACGAGATACGCAGTATTTT.

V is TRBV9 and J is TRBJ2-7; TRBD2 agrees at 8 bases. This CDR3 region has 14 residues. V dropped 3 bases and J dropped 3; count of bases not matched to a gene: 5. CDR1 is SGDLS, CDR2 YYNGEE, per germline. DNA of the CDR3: TGTGCCAGCAGCGATACCGGGACTAGCTACGAGCAGTACTTC. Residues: CASSDTGTSYEQYF. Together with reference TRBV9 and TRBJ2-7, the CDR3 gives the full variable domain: DSGVTQTPKHLITATGQRVTLRCSPRSGDLSVYWYQQSLDQGLQFLIQYYNGEERAKGNILERFSAQQFPDLHSELNLSSLELGDSALYFCASSDTGTSYEQYFGPGTRLTVT.

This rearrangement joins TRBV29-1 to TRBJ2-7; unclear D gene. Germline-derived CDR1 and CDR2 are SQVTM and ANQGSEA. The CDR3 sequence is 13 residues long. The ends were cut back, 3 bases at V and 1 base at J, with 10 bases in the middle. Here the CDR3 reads CSVESPNSYEQYF. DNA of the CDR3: TGCAGCGTTGAGTCCCCGAATTCCTACGAGCAGTACTTC.

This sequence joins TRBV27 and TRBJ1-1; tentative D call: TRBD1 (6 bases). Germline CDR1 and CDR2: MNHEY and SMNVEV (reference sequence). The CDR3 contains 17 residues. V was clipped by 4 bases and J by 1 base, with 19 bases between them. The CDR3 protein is CASSSAGGAPGNTEAFF. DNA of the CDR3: TGTGCCAGCAGTTCGGCCGGGGGGGCGCCTGGGAACACTGAAGCTTTCTTT.

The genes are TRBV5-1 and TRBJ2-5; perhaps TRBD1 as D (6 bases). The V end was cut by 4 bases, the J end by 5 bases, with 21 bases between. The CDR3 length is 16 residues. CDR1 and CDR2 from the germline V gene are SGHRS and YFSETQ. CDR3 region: CASSTGTSPSRETQYF. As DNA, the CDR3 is TGCGCCAGCAGCACAGGGACAAGCCCGTCGAGGGAGACCCAGTACTTC. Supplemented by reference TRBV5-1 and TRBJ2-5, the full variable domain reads KAGVTQTPRYLIKTRGQQVTLSCSPISGHRSVSWYQQTPGQGLQFLFEYFSETQRNKGNFPGRFSGRQFSNSRSEMNVSTLELGDSALYLCASSTGTSPSRETQYFGPGTRLLVL.

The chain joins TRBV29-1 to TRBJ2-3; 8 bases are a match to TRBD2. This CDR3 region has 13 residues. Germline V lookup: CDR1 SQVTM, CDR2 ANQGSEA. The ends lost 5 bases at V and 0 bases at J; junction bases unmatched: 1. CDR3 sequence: CSVKRGSTDTQYF. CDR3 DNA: TGCAGCGTTAAGCGGGGGAGCACAGATACGCAGTATTTT.

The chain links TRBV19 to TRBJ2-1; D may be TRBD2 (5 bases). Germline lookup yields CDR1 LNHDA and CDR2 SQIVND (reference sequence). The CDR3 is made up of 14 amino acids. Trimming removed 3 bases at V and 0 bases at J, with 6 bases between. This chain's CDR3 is CASSMGSSYNEQFF. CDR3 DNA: TGTGCCAGTAGTATGGGGAGCTCCTACAATGAGCAGTTCTTC.

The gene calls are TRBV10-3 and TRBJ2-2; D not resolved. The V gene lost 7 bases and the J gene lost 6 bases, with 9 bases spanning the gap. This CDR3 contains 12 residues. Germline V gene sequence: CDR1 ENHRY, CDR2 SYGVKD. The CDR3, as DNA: TGTGCCATCAAGCCAGCGCCCGGGGAGCTGTTTTTT. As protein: CAIKPAPGELFF.

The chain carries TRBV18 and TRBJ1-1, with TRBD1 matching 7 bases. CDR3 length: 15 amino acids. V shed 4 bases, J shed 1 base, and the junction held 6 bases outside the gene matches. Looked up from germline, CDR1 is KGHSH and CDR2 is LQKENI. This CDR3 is CASSRGDRPNTEAFF. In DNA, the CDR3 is TGTGCCAGCTCACGCGGGGACAGACCGAACACTGAAGCTTTCTTT.

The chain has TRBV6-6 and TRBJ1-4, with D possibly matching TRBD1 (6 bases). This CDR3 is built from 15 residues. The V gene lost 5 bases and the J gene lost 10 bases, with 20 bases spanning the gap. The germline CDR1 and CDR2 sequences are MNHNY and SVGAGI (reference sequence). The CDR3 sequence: CASSGRTQGFGKLFF. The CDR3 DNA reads TGTGCCAGCAGTGGACGTACTCAGGGGTTTGGAAAACTGTTTTTT.

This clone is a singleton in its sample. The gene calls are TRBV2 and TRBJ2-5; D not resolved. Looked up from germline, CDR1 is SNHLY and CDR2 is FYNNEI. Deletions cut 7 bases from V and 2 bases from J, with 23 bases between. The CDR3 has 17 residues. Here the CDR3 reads CASNRHGPTLKQETQYF. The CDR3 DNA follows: TGTGCCAGCAATCGACACGGACCTACTCTCAAACAAGAGACCCAGTACTTC.

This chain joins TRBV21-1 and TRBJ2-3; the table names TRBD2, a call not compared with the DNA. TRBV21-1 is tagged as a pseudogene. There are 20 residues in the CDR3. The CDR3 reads CASSTLREAGSRPLTDTQYF. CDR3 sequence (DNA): TGTGCCAGCAGCACACTCAGGGAAGCGGGGAGCCGCCCCCTCACAGATACGCAGTATTTT.

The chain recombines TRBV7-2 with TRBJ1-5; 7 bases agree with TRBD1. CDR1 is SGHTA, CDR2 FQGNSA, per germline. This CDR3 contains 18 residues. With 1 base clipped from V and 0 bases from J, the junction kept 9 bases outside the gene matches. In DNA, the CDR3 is TGTGCCAGCAGCTTAGTAGGACAGGCCAGCTTTAGCAATCAGCCCCAGCATTTT. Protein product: CASSLVGQASFSNQPQHF.

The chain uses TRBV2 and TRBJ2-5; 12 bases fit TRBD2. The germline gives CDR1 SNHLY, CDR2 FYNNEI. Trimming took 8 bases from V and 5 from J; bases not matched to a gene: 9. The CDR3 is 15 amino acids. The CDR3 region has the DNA TGTGCCAGCCGACTAGCGGGAGTTCACCTGGAGACCCAGTACTTC. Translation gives CASRLAGVHLETQYF.